These 27 T cell receptor beta chains share one sample of origin, sequenced in a study of beta chain features in type 1 diabetes. Study-level findings and limits: Researchers report that Type 1 diabetes patients had moderately but significantly shorter TCRB CDR3s across all four CD4+ subsets.

Reverse transcription of all isolated RNA meant that expressed TCRB transcripts were sequenced. The protocol was immunoSEQ multiplex PCR, while the TCRdb copy is restricted to in-frame clones and leaves out a portion. This table has 310,000 or so clones, about 15% appearing once. Antigens of these TCRs are unknown. Source material: naive CD4+ T cells from blood. These receptors were collected from a man younger than 35 with type 1 diabetes.

J is TRBJ2-7 and V is TRBV28; 10 bases are a match to TRBD1. This CDR3 comprises 14 residues. CDR1 is MDHEN and CDR2 is SYDVKM in the germline V gene. V lost 4 bases, J lost 3 bases, and 3 bases stayed unmatched. The CDR3 DNA sequence: TGTGCCAGCAGTTCCGGGACAGGGGACTACGAGCAGTACTTC. Protein: CASSSGTGDYEQYF.

The chain couples TRBV29-1 to TRBJ1-1; TRBD1 aligns across 7 bases. Germline V gene sequence: CDR1 SQVTM, CDR2 ANQGSEA. The CDR3 runs 14 residues. J gave up 0 bases and V 3 bases, and 4 bases lay outside the gene matches. The CDR3 nucleotides read TGCAGCGTTGAGGACAGGAGGATGAACACTGAAGCTTTCTTT. Protein sequence: CSVEDRRMNTEAFF.

This clone was detected only a few times. The V call is TRBV2, the J call TRBJ2-4, with TRBD2 identical over 10 bases. From germline, CDR1 is SNHLY and CDR2 FYNNEI. The CDR3 runs 16 residues. V shed 0 bases, J shed 1 base, and the junction held 0 bases outside the gene matches. CDR3 nucleotides: TGTGCCAGCAGTGAAGCTAGCGGGAGGGCCAAAAACATTCAGTACTTC. Residues: CASSEASGRAKNIQYF.

The rearrangement uses TRBV4-2 and TRBJ2-1; 11 bases align to TRBD2. CDR3 size: 15 residues. J lost 4 bases, V lost 5 bases, and 4 bases had no gene match. CDR1 is LGHNA and CDR2 is YNFKEQ in the germline V gene. As DNA, the CDR3 is TGTGCCAGCAGCGGGACTAGCGGAGCTTACAATGAGCAGTTCTTC. It is translated as CASSGTSGAYNEQFF.

This clone was counted between two and nine times. The rearrangement joins TRBV5-1 to TRBJ2-7; weak D call: TRBD2 (5 bases). This CDR3 contains 14 residues. Germline V gives CDR1 SGHRS, CDR2 YFSETQ. Trimming removed 5 bases at V and 1 base at J, with 13 bases between. CDR3 nucleotide sequence: TGCGCCAGCAGTAGGGTTGGGGAGTCCTACGAGCAGTACTTC. Encoded protein: CASSRVGESYEQYF.

This clone has more than one count but fewer than ten. This chain uses TRBV7-2 with TRBJ2-7, with D unclear. CDR1 is SGHTA, CDR2 FQGNSA, per germline. V lost 3 bases to trimming and J lost 2 bases, with 11 bases between them. CDR3 length equals 14 residues. The CDR3: CASSFKPTAYEQYF. The CDR3 DNA is TGTGCCAGCAGCTTCAAACCCACGGCCTACGAGCAGTACTTC.

CDR3 loop: CASSTDPYEQYF. CDR3 nucleotides: TGTGCCAGCAGCACAGACCCCTACGAGCAGTACTTC. The rearrangement uses TRBV6-5 and TRBJ2-7; D is uncertain. The length of the CDR3 is 12 residues. Germline V gene sequence: CDR1 MNHEY, CDR2 SVGAGI. V shed 6 bases and J shed 2 bases, with 8 bases lying between them.

The table lists this clone with a few counts. This chain links TRBV5-1 with TRBJ2-1; 8 bases line up with TRBD2. The CDR3 runs 16 residues. Per the germline V gene, CDR1 is SGHRS and CDR2 is YFSETQ. The V gene end was trimmed by 0 bases and the J gene end by 3 bases; junction bases not matched to a gene: 5. The CDR3 loop is CASSLVSGSYYNEQFF. The CDR3 nucleotides are TGCGCCAGCAGCTTGGTGAGCGGGAGCTACTACAATGAGCAGTTCTTC. Complete variable domain (other parts from reference TRBV5-1 and TRBJ2-1): KAGVTQTPRYLIKTRGQQVTLSCSPISGHRSVSWYQQTPGQGLQFLFEYFSETQRNKGNFPGRFSGRQFSNSRSEMNVSTLELGDSALYLCASSLVSGSYYNEQFFGPGTRLTVL.

Here the CDR3 reads CASSPLGPGTDTQYF. As DNA, the CDR3 is TGTGCCAGCAGCCCCCTGGGGCCGGGCACAGATACGCAGTATTTT. This chain uses TRBV7-9 with TRBJ2-3; possible D gene TRBD1, 5 bases. This CDR3 region has 15 residues. Germline V lookup: CDR1 SEHNR, CDR2 FQNEAQ (reference sequence). Trimming cost V 5 bases and J 1 base, with 13 bases left between them.

The chain combines TRBV19 with TRBJ2-5; D unresolved. The germline V and J ends were trimmed by 3 bases and 7 bases, with 18 bases remaining between them. CDR3 size: 15 residues. Germline V gene lookup returns CDR1 LNHDA and CDR2 SQIVND (reference sequence). CDR3 DNA sequence: TGTGCCAGTAGTATCTCGGCCAGGCGAGACGTGACCCAGTACTTC. It translates to CASSISARRDVTQYF.

The genes are TRBV5-1 and TRBJ2-3; D possibly corresponds to TRBD1 (7 bases). With 4 bases removed from V and 6 bases from J, the gap between germline ends came to 18 bases. From germline, CDR1 is SGHRS and CDR2 YFSETQ. This CDR3 spans 15 amino acids. Here the CDR3 DNA reads TGCGCCAGCAGCCCCGGACAGGTGGGGAGGGATACGCAGTATTTT. Encoded protein: CASSPGQVGRDTQYF.

This clone has just a few counts. The rearrangement joins TRBV28 to TRBJ2-1; the match to TRBD2 covers 10 bases. V was clipped by 6 bases and J by 6 bases; unmatched bases: 8. Germline lookup yields CDR1 MDHEN and CDR2 SYDVKM. This CDR3 region has 15 residues. This chain's CDR3 is CASSSASGSFNEQFF. CDR3 sequence (DNA): TGTGCCAGCAGCTCGGCTAGCGGGAGTTTCAATGAGCAGTTCTTC. Variable domain in full (rest from reference TRBV28 and TRBJ2-1): DVKVTQSSRYLVKRTGEKVFLECVQDMDHENMFWYRQDPGLGLRLIYFSYDVKMKEKGDIPEGYSVSREKKERFSLILESASTNQTSMYLCASSSASGSFNEQFFGPGTRLTVL.

This chain uses TRBV23-1 with TRBJ1-5; 8 nucleotides match TRBD1. TRBV23-1 is designated an ORF whose function remains uncertain. The V segment lost 8 bases and the J segment 6 bases; nucleotides outside the gene matches: 12. This CDR3 has 15 amino acids. The DNA of the CDR3 is TGCGCCAGCCGCTACTCAGGGGGCGTCGGTCAGCCCCAGCATTTT. This sequence encodes CASRYSGGVGQPQHF.

The rearrangement joins TRBV6-1 to TRBJ1-5; 7 bases fit TRBD1. The junction had 6 bases not matched to a gene; V was cut back by 3 bases and J by 4 bases. The germline CDR1 and CDR2 sequences are MNHNS and SASEGT. CDR3 size: 15 residues. In DNA form, the CDR3 reads TGTGCCAGCAGTGATCCCGACAGGGCGAATCAGCCCCAGCATTTT. It yields the protein CASSDPDRANQPQHF.

The chain employs TRBV28 and TRBJ2-3; TRBD2 is a possible D gene (6 bases). The CDR3 spans 17 residues. V was trimmed by 5 bases and J by 3 bases, leaving 21 bases between them. CDR1 is MDHEN and CDR2 is SYDVKM in the germline V gene. CDR3 sequence reads: CASSKRPRGIGTDTQYF. Written as DNA, the CDR3 is TGTGCCAGCAGTAAGCGTCCACGGGGGATTGGGACAGATACGCAGTATTTT.

This chain connects TRBV27 to TRBJ1-5; D gene unclear. V was trimmed by 3 bases and J by 3 bases, leaving 6 bases between them. This CDR3 region has 13 residues. Germline lookup yields CDR1 MNHEY and CDR2 SMNVEV (reference sequence). CDR3 loop: CASSLQYNQPQHF. For the CDR3, the DNA is TGTGCCAGCAGTTTGCAGTACAATCAGCCCCAGCATTTT.

In this sample, this clone turned up a few times. The chain is built from TRBV27 and TRBJ2-7, with D possibly matching TRBD2 (6 bases). The CDR3 spans 15 residues. V was trimmed by 1 base and J by 3 bases, leaving 13 bases between them. Per the germline V gene, CDR1 is MNHEY and CDR2 is SMNVEV (reference sequence). The CDR3 region is CASSLLFSGSYEQYF. The CDR3 DNA follows: TGTGCCAGCAGTTTATTGTTTAGCGGAAGCTACGAGCAGTACTTC.

This clone came up a few times. This chain links TRBV11-2 with TRBJ2-1; D perhaps matches TRBD2 (6 bases). Trimming removed 6 bases at V and 4 bases at J, with 19 bases between. The CDR3 extends over 16 amino acids. CDR1 and CDR2 (germline): SGHAT, FQNNGV. The chain's CDR3 is CASSPTSGVGYNEQFF. The CDR3 DNA reads TGTGCCAGCAGTCCTACCTCGGGGGTGGGATACAATGAGCAGTTCTTC.

This chain links TRBV27 with TRBJ2-2; D is unresolved. The CDR3 totals 11 residues. Per the germline V gene, CDR1 is MNHEY and CDR2 is SMNVEV (reference sequence). Trimming removed 2 bases from V and 8 bases from J, with 3 bases in between. CDR3 sequence (DNA): TGTGCCAGCAGTTTACGGGGGGAGCTGTTTTTT. It codes for CASSLRGELFF.

The chain carries TRBV5-1 and TRBJ2-5, with TRBD1 matching over 9 bases. This CDR3 has 16 residues. V dropped 4 bases and J dropped 5; count of bases not matched to a gene: 12. Germline V gene sequence: CDR1 SGHRS, CDR2 YFSETQ. CDR3 protein: CASSIFPGQGSETQYF. The CDR3 bases are TGCGCCAGCAGCATCTTTCCGGGACAGGGTAGCGAGACCCAGTACTTC.

This clone was detected once. This CDR3 is also generated by other DNA sequences in the sample. This chain joins TRBV28 and TRBJ2-7; D is unclear. Trimming cost V 1 base and J 2 bases, with 6 bases left between them. Germline CDR1 is MDHEN and CDR2 is SYDVKM. The CDR3 totals 13 residues. CDR3 DNA sequence: TGTGCCAGCAGTTTATCCCCAGCCTACGAGCAGTACTTC. Its translation is CASSLSPAYEQYF.

This clone has a handful of counts. This chain uses TRBV2 with TRBJ2-1; no clear D. Germline V gene sequence: CDR1 SNHLY, CDR2 FYNNEI. V dropped 4 bases and J dropped 9 bases, with 7 bases sitting between them. The CDR3 totals 11 residues. The CDR3 DNA follows: TGTGCCAGCAGTGGTAGAAGTGAGCAGTTCTTC. Translated, it gives CASSGRSEQFF.

This clone has only a few counts. The chain uses TRBV5-4 and TRBJ2-5, with 9 nucleotides matching TRBD2. Germline V gene lookup returns CDR1 SGHNT and CDR2 YYREEE (reference sequence). The CDR3 covers 17 residues. V shed 1 base, J shed 0 bases, and the junction held 7 bases outside the gene matches. The CDR3 is CASSLLRAGGNQETQYF. The CDR3, as DNA: TGTGCCAGCAGCTTGCTTCGGGCGGGAGGGAACCAAGAGACCCAGTACTTC.

V usage is TRBV7-8 and J usage is TRBJ2-6, with 8 nucleotides matching TRBD1. CDR3 length: 19 amino acids. Per germline, CDR1 SGHVS and CDR2 FQNEAQ. Unmatched junction bases numbered 10, after V lost 3 bases and J lost 0 bases. The CDR3 DNA reads TGTGCCAGCAGCTTCCAGCCGGGACAGGCTTACTCTGGGGCCAACGTCCTGACTTTC. Translating gives CASSFQPGQAYSGANVLTF.

The V and J genes are TRBV30 and TRBJ2-3; 8 positions agree with TRBD2. Germline V CDR1 and CDR2: GTSNPN, SVGIG (reference sequence). The CDR3 spans 16 residues. The J segment lost 1 base and the V segment lost 4 bases, leaving 10 bases of the junction unmatched. In DNA form, the CDR3 reads TGTGCCTGGATTAATTTCGGGGGGGATGGCACAGATACGCAGTATTTT. This encodes CAWINFGGDGTDTQYF.

This clone was seen only a few times. This chain joins TRBV6-1 and TRBJ2-7; TRBD1 is a possible D gene (5 bases). Trimming pared 6 bases from V and 2 bases from J, leaving 14 bases between. Germline V CDR1 and CDR2: MNHNS, SASEGT. This CDR3 comprises 14 residues. As DNA, the CDR3 is TGTGCCAGCAGCTACGCCATGGGGCCCTACGAGCAGTACTTC. It specifies CASSYAMGPYEQYF.

This chain joins TRBV2 and TRBJ2-7, with a possible D match to TRBD2 (6 bases). CDR3 length equals 13 residues. Germline CDR1 is SNHLY and CDR2 is FYNNEI. V dropped 10 bases and J dropped 0 bases, with 13 bases sitting between them. CDR3 in amino acids: CAIATRSSYEQYF. DNA for the CDR3: TGTGCCATCGCGACTAGGAGCTCCTACGAGCAGTACTTC. The full variable domain, its missing parts supplied by reference TRBV2 and TRBJ2-7, is EPEVTQTPSHQVTQMGQEVILRCVPISNHLYFYWYRQILGQKVEFLVSFYNNEISEKSEIFDDQFSVERPDGSNFTLKIRSTKLEDSAMYFCAIATRSSYEQYFGPGTRLTVT.